The 18 T cell receptor beta chains in this list originate from one sample, sequenced in a study of glioma-infiltrating T cells after dendritic cell vaccination. Sample time point: after dendritic cell vaccination, including at tumor progression/relapse. The repertoire was sequenced with immunoSEQ multiplex PCR; TCRdb's copy has only in-frame clones and lacks some. Among 100,000 or so clones, 90% were seen once, and the ten largest hold around 2.6%. The sample here was blood, taken after dendritic cell vaccination. These receptors all stem from a human donor with glioblastoma.

V is TRBV6-5 and J is TRBJ2-7, with 10 bases identical to TRBD1. Germline V CDR1 and CDR2: MNHEY, SVGAGI. The CDR3 covers 14 residues. After removal of 2 bases from V and 5 bases from J, the junction contained 3 bases not matched to a gene. CDR3 DNA sequence: TGTGCCAGCAGTTACCGCGGACAGGGGGACGAGCAGTACTTC. It translates to CASSYRGQGDEQYF.

The J gene is TRBJ2-7, the V gene TRBV27; D remains ambiguous. V gave up 6 bases and J gave up 5 bases, with 8 bases separating them. CDR3 length: 11 residues. Germline CDR1 and CDR2: MNHEY and SMNVEV (reference sequence). The CDR3 loop reads CASSTLHEQYF. The CDR3 region has the DNA TGTGCCAGCAGCACACTACACGAGCAGTACTTC.

The V gene is TRBV5-1, the J gene TRBJ2-2; TRBD2 matches at 11 bases. Germline values: CDR1 SGHRS, CDR2 YFSETQ. This CDR3 comprises 15 residues. V lost 4 bases, J lost 5 bases, and 4 bases stayed unmatched. In DNA form, the CDR3 reads TGCGCCAGCAGCAGGACTAGCGGGTTAACCGGGGAGCTGTTTTTT. It is translated as CASSRTSGLTGELFF.

This clone has only one observation. The chain carries TRBV5-1 and TRBJ2-2; 10 positions agree with TRBD1. Germline V gene data show CDR1 as SGHRS and CDR2 as YFSETQ. With V trimmed by 4 bases and J by 4 bases, 7 bases remained unmatched. The CDR3 has 16 amino acids. This CDR3 is CASSIRTGGGTGELFF. The CDR3 coding sequence is TGCGCCAGCAGCATTAGGACAGGGGGAGGCACCGGGGAGCTGTTTTTT. Full variable domain (outside the CDR3, taken from reference TRBV5-1 and TRBJ2-2): KAGVTQTPRYLIKTRGQQVTLSCSPISGHRSVSWYQQTPGQGLQFLFEYFSETQRNKGNFPGRFSGRQFSNSRSEMNVSTLELGDSALYLCASSIRTGGGTGELFFGEGSRLTVL.

The V call is TRBV29-1, the J call TRBJ1-1, with unresolved D. The V end was cut by 5 bases, the J end by 1 base, with 11 bases between. In germline, CDR1 is SQVTM, CDR2 ANQGSEA. This CDR3 contains 13 residues. Here the CDR3 DNA reads TGCAGCGTTTATAGACAACCGAACACTGAAGCTTTCTTT. It encodes CSVYRQPNTEAFF. Based on the CDR3 plus reference TRBV29-1 and TRBJ1-1, the full variable domain is SAVISQKPSRDICQRGTSLTIQCQVDSQVTMMFWYRQQPGQSLTLIATANQGSEATYESGFVIDKFPISRPNLTFSTLTVSNMSPEDSSIYLCSVYRQPNTEAFFGQGTRLTVV.

The chain recombines TRBV18 with TRBJ2-5, with D possibly matching TRBD1 (5 bases). Germline-derived CDR1 and CDR2 are KGHSH and LQKENI. The CDR3 is 12 residues long. The ends were cut back, 5 bases at V and 5 bases at J, with 9 bases in the middle. This CDR3 is CASSKGLETQYF. The CDR3 DNA follows: TGTGCCAGCTCAAAGGGGTTGGAGACCCAGTACTTC. The full variable domain, its missing parts supplied by reference TRBV18 and TRBJ2-5, is NAGVMQNPRHLVRRRGQEARLRCSPMKGHSHVYWYRQLPEEGLKFMVYLQKENIIDESGMPKERFSAEFPKEGPSILRIQQVVRGDSAAYFCASSKGLETQYFGPGTRLLVL.

This clone showed up just a few times. V usage is TRBV9 and J usage is TRBJ2-1, with D perhaps TRBD1 (6 bases). The CDR3 spans 13 residues. V was clipped by 6 bases and J by 6 bases, with 13 bases between them. Germline loops: CDR1 SGDLS, CDR2 YYNGEE. Here the CDR3 reads CASNRGGTNEQFF. For the CDR3, the DNA is TGTGCCAGCAACAGAGGGGGTACCAATGAGCAGTTCTTC.

For this clone: At one end, the junction sequence differs from germline, possibly due to a read error. CDR3 sequence: CASSDYRDNLKPSF. Here the CDR3 DNA reads TGTGCCAGCAGTGACTACCGGGACAATCTAAAACCTTCCTTC. The J gene is TRBJ1-2, the V gene TRBV6-1; possibly TRBD1 for D (6 bases). This CDR3 region has 14 residues. From germline, CDR1 is MNHNS and CDR2 SASEGT.

In nucleotides, the CDR3 is TGCGCCAGCAGCTTGGGGGCTCCAACAGTTTACAATGAGCAGTTCTTC. Amino acid sequence: CASSLGAPTVYNEQFF. This chain connects TRBV5-1 to TRBJ2-1; D remains ambiguous. From germline, CDR1 is SGHRS and CDR2 YFSETQ. The CDR3 covers 16 residues. V gave up 0 bases and J gave up 4 bases, with 14 bases separating them.

The chain employs TRBV7-3 and TRBJ1-1; 9 positions match TRBD1. Germline-derived CDR1 and CDR2 are SGHTA and FQGTGA. The J segment lost 4 bases and the V segment lost 5 bases, leaving 5 bases of the junction unmatched. CDR3 length: 14 residues. CDR3: CASSPTGGGTEAFF. In DNA form, the CDR3 reads TGTGCCAGCAGCCCGACAGGGGGTGGCACTGAAGCTTTCTTT.

V is TRBV11-2 and J is TRBJ2-3, with D possibly being TRBD2 (5 bases). The V and J ends lost 2 bases and 5 bases respectively, with 14 bases between them. Per the germline V gene, CDR1 is SGHAT and CDR2 is FQNNGV. CDR3 length: 15 residues. CDR3 DNA sequence: TGTGCCAGCAGCTTAAGAGCGGATCCTATAGATACGCAGTATTTT. Translation gives CASSLRADPIDTQYF.

For the CDR3, the DNA is TGTGCCAGCAGCCCGTCTCGCGGGGACTACAATGAGCAGTTCTTC. The encoded protein is CASSPSRGDYNEQFF. The V call is TRBV7-3, the J call TRBJ2-1; D perhaps matches TRBD2 (6 bases). Deletions cut 5 bases from V and 3 bases from J, with 14 bases between. Germline V gene lookup returns CDR1 SGHTA and CDR2 FQGTGA. This CDR3 is 15 amino acids long.

This chain joins TRBV5-1 and TRBJ2-7; perhaps TRBD1 as D (6 bases). Deletions cut 4 bases from V and 1 base from J, with 9 bases between. In germline, CDR1 is SGHRS, CDR2 YFSETQ. This CDR3 comprises 13 residues. CDR3 protein: CASSSQGSYEQYF. The CDR3 region has the DNA TGCGCCAGCAGCAGTCAGGGGTCCTACGAGCAGTACTTC.

The gene calls are TRBV5-1 and TRBJ1-1; 9 bases map to TRBD1. The trim removed 3 bases at V and 4 bases at J, leaving 10 bases unmatched. The CDR3 is 16 amino acids. The V gene's germline CDR1 is SGHRS and CDR2 YFSETQ. CDR3 in amino acids: CASSSGQGRLGTEAFF. CDR3 nucleotides: TGCGCCAGCAGCTCGGGACAGGGAAGATTAGGCACTGAAGCTTTCTTT. Supplemented by reference TRBV5-1 and TRBJ1-1, the full variable domain reads KAGVTQTPRYLIKTRGQQVTLSCSPISGHRSVSWYQQTPGQGLQFLFEYFSETQRNKGNFPGRFSGRQFSNSRSEMNVSTLELGDSALYLCASSSGQGRLGTEAFFGQGTRLTVV.

The chain employs TRBV28 and TRBJ2-7; possible D gene TRBD1, 6 bases. The germline V and J ends were trimmed by 5 bases and 3 bases, with 17 bases remaining between them. Germline V gene sequence: CDR1 MDHEN, CDR2 SYDVKM. The CDR3 totals 15 residues. The CDR3 region has the DNA TGTGCCAGCAGTCAAGGGCCAGGGGCCCACTACGAGCAGTACTTC. Amino acid sequence: CASSQGPGAHYEQYF.

This rearrangement joins TRBV5-4 to TRBJ1-6; 12 nucleotides match TRBD1. V lost 1 base to trimming and J lost 8 bases; unmatched junction nucleotides: 4. This CDR3 has 16 amino acids. Per germline, CDR1 SGHNT and CDR2 YYREEE (reference sequence). The CDR3 spells CASSLTGTGGYSPLHF. As DNA, the CDR3 is TGTGCCAGCAGCTTGACCGGGACAGGGGGCTATTCACCCCTCCACTTT.

The rearrangement joins TRBV5-4 to TRBJ1-5, with 7 nucleotides matching TRBD1. CDR3 length: 13 amino acids. V dropped 4 bases and J dropped 4; count of bases not matched to a gene: 2. CDR1 and CDR2 (germline): SGHNT, YYREEE (reference sequence). Written as DNA, the CDR3 is TGTGCCAGCAGCCAGGACAGGAATCAGCCCCAGCATTTT. Residues: CASSQDRNQPQHF. The full variable domain, rest sourced from reference TRBV5-4 and TRBJ1-5, is ETGVTQSPTHLIKTRGQQVTLRCSSQSGHNTVSWYQQALGQGPQFIFQYYREEENGRGNFPPRFSGLQFPNYSSELNVNALELDDSALYLCASSQDRNQPQHFGDGTRLSIL.

A remark on this clone: The identical CDR3 is also encoded by other nucleotide sequences in the sample. This rearrangement joins TRBV7-9 to TRBJ1-2; D gene unclear. Germline loops: CDR1 SEHNR, CDR2 FQNEAQ (reference sequence). CDR3 length: 12 residues. Trimming left V 3 bases short and J 2 bases short, with 4 bases between. The DNA of the CDR3 is TGTGCCAGCAGCTTTTCGAACTATGGCTACACCTTC. It codes for CASSFSNYGYTF.